This T cell receptor beta chain is drawn from a study of T cell changes during pregnancy in multiple sclerosis. V was clipped by 1 base and J by 2 bases, with 5 bases between them. The V gene's germline CDR1 is SEHNR and CDR2 FQNEAQ (reference sequence). This CDR3 is built from 13 residues. Clones were read by immunoSEQ multiplex PCR, and TCRdb kept only the in-frame ones, dropping some. The repertoire has fewer than 50,000 clones, approximately 95% of them found once; the top ten carry 0.25% to 0.4%. The specimen was CD4+ T cells from peripheral blood mononuclear cells, collected in the third trimester of pregnancy. V and J are TRBV7-9 and TRBJ1-2; D remains ambiguous. The sequence derives from a female donor with multiple sclerosis, enrolled in a pregnancy study. CDR3 nucleotide sequence: TGTGCCAGCAGCTTAGTACGGAACTATGGCTACACCTTC. This sequence encodes CASSLVRNYGYTF.